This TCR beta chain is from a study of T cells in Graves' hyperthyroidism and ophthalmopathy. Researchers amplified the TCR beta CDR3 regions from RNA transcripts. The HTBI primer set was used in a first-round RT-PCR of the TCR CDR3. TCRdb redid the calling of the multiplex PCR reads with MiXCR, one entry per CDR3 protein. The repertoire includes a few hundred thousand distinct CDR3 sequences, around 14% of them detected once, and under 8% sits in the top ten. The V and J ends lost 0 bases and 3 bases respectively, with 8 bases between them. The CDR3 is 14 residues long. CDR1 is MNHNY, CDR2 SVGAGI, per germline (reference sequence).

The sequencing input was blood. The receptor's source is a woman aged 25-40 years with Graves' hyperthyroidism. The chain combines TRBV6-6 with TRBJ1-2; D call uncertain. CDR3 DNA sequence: TGTGCCAGCAGTTACTCCCCTGGGGACTATGGCTACACCTTC. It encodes CASSYSPGDYGYTF.